This entry describes one TCR beta chain. Libraries of naive CD8 T cells were made from around 20,000 to 1,000,000 sorted cells. They used 10%, 30% or 50% RNA. This entry belongs to a study of molecular identifiers for immune sequencing clone quantification. Study information: Four of five RNA aliquots from roughly 21,000 or 96,000 naive CD8 T cells were sequenced.

MiXCR, run by TCRdb on the PCR reads, gives a single entry per CDR3 protein. Among tens of thousands of distinct CDR3 sequences listed, 20% to 30% were seen once. CDR1 is LNHDA and CDR2 is SQIVND in the germline V gene (reference sequence). This CDR3 is 17 amino acids long. Losses at the gene ends were 5 bases for V and 0 bases for J; bases not matched to a gene: 8. The V call is TRBV19, the J call TRBJ2-3, with 10 bases identical to TRBD2. The clonotype originates from a human donor in good health. Some libraries in this study had Jurkat cell RNA spiked in. The sample comprised naive CD8+ T cells from blood, with Jurkat cell RNA spiked in. Indicated subset: FACS-sorted CD8+CD4-CCR7+CD45RA+ naive T cells. CDR3 DNA sequence: TGTGCCAGTAGTGGACTAGCGGAAGGGCCTAGCACAGATACGCAGTATTTT. Protein product: CASSGLAEGPSTDTQYF.